This T cell receptor beta chain was sequenced for a study of siplizumab effects on memory and regulatory T cells. Study-wide points: For mappable alloreactive CD4+ clones, the mean Treg-derived fraction was about 72% with siplizumab and 25% to 30% in controls.

V was pared by 9 bases and J by 0 bases, with 14 bases between. The CDR3 extends over 14 amino acids. Germline CDR1 MNHEY, CDR2 SVGAGI. The assay was immunoSEQ multiplex PCR, and TCRdb's table has in-frame clones only and misses some. Of approximately 20,000 clones listed, 44% were seen once; the top ten hold roughly 6.2%. In regard to this clone: Its antigen remains unknown.

The cells of the mixed lymphocyte reaction underwent a roughly 6-day coculture at 37°C. Sequencing was done on a sample of CFSE-low (dividing) CD4+ T cells sorted from an allogeneic mixed lymphocyte reaction. The chain recombines TRBV6-5 with TRBJ1-1, with D uncertain. The receptor comes from a human donor in good health; the cells came from an allogeneic mixed lymphocyte reaction. Some clones in this sample may be carry-over from other donors' samples. CDR3 sequence: CASSLMTVNTEAFF. The DNA of the CDR3 is TGTGCCAGTTCTTTGATGACGGTGAACACTGAAGCTTTCTTT.